These T cell receptor beta chains were read from a single sample in a study of vaccination and CD4 T cells after COVID-19. These receptors lack a known antigen. A single record per CDR3 protein comes from TCRdb applying MiXCR to the PCR reads. Among more than 5,500 distinct CDR3 sequences listed, about 29% were seen once. The sequenced sample consisted of CD4+ T cells from blood, cultured in vitro. The receptors were sampled from a human donor in good health. Each CDR3 is given with its conserved first and last residue. Fields, in order: J gene, clone size, V gene, D gene, CDR3 DNA, CDR3 protein. The D gene is left open where the match is weak. Expanded clones get a size class; other rows say once, few or many, or leave the size out.

TRBJ2-7,-,TRBV10-2,-,TGCGCCAGCAGTGAGGTAGGGTCCGAGCAGTACTTC,CASSEVGSEQYF
TRBJ1-2,-,TRBV19,-,TGTGCCAGTAAACAACAGGGTCTTCTAGACTATGGCTACACCTTC,CASKQQGLLDYGYTF
TRBJ1-1,few,TRBV19,-,TGTGCCAGTAGTGCTGGTCTAGGGGCGAGGACTGAAGCTTTCTTT,CASSAGLGARTEAFF
TRBJ2-5,few,TRBV18,TRBD1,TGTGCCAGCTCACCGGGACAGGACCAAGAGACCCAGTACTTC,CASSPGQDQETQYF
TRBJ2-2,large,TRBV20-1,-,TGCAGTGCGGAGGGGCCTGGGCGAGGGGAGCTGTTTTTT,CSAEGPGRGELFF
TRBJ2-5,few,TRBV29-1,-,TGCAGCGAGGGGACATTCCAAGAGACCCAGTACTTC,CSEGTFQETQYF
TRBJ2-2,-,TRBV4-2,TRBD2,TGTGCCAGCAGCCGGACTAGCGGGGGCCTAGAGGAGCTGTTTTTT,CASSRTSGGLEELFF
TRBJ2-1,few,TRBV6-4,-,TGTGCCAGCAGTGACTCTGAGAGGGCGTCGTACAATGAGCAGTTCTTC,CASSDSERASYNEQFF
TRBJ1-5,few,TRBV28,TRBD1,TGTGCCAGCAGTTTAGGTATAGGGGGCGTGAATCAGCCCCAGCATTTT,CASSLGIGGVNQPQHF
TRBJ2-1,few,TRBV2,TRBD2,TGTGCCAGCAGCCGCCAGCGGGGGCCCACCTACAATGAGCAGTTCTTC,CASSRQRGPTYNEQFF
TRBJ1-5,medium-sized,TRBV27,-,TGTGCCAGCAGTTCCTGGCAGGGTAATCAGCCCCAGCATTTT,CASSSWQGNQPQHF
TRBJ2-7,few,TRBV20-1,-,TGCAGTGTTCAACAGGGGACTTACGAGCAGTACTTC,CSVQQGTYEQYF
TRBJ2-5,-,TRBV5-1,TRBD2,TGCGCCAGCAGCTTCTTAGGTAGCGGGGGGACACAAGAGACCCAGTACTTC,CASSFLGSGGTQETQYF
TRBJ1-2,medium-sized,TRBV20-1,-,TGCAGTGCTAGTCCCTCCTATGGCTACACCTTC,CSASPSYGYTF
TRBJ1-2,-,TRBV28,TRBD1,TGTGCCAGCAGTCTTCGACAGGGGGCAAGCTATGGCTACACCTTC,CASSLRQGASYGYTF
TRBJ2-1,-,TRBV20-1,-,TGCAGTGCCCCTAGAGGGGCCAGAGATGAGCAGTTCTTC,CSAPRGARDEQFF
TRBJ1-2,few,TRBV6-1,-,TGTGCCAGCAGTCAGGGCTCCACTATGGCTACCAGCGGCTACACCTTC,CASSQGSTMATSGYTF
TRBJ1-1,few,TRBV7-9,-,TGTGCCAGCAGCACCCGGGACACCACTGAAGCTTTCTTT,CASSTRDTTEAFF
TRBJ1-1,-,TRBV12-3/TRBV12-4,TRBD1,TGTGCCAGCAGTTCATCCATTGGACAGGAGTGGACTGAAGCTTTCTTT,CASSSSIGQEWTEAFF
TRBJ1-6,few,TRBV2,-,TGTGCCAGCAGGGACGGCGATTCACCCCTCCACTTT,CASRDGDSPLHF
TRBJ2-7,few,TRBV20-1,-,TGCAGGACCATCGGCTCTACCTACGAGCAGTACTTC,CRTIGSTYEQYF
TRBJ1-1,few,TRBV7-9,-,TGTGCCAGCAGCTTAGAAACGGAGACTGAAGCTTTCTTT,CASSLETETEAFF
TRBJ1-2,-,TRBV19,TRBD1,TGTGCCAGTTGGGACAGGTGGAACTATGGCTACACCTTC,CASWDRWNYGYTF
TRBJ1-3,-,TRBV6-1,-,TGTGCCAGCACAGAAGGGAGTGGAAACACCATATATTTT,CASTEGSGNTIYF
TRBJ1-2,few,TRBV27,TRBD1,TGTGCCAGCGGTTTAACAGGGGTCTATGGCTACACCTTC,CASGLTGVYGYTF
TRBJ1-1,few,TRBV5-4,-,TGTGCCAGCAGCTTGGGGGCAGGGGAGAACACTGAAGCTTTCTTT,CASSLGAGENTEAFF
TRBJ2-7,-,TRBV2,-,TGTGCCAGCATCAGATCCCCTGACCGGACACCCTACGAGCAGTACTTC,CASIRSPDRTPYEQYF
TRBJ2-5,medium-sized,TRBV6-1,TRBD1,TGTGCCAGCAAGGGATCAGGGGGCATCGAGACCCAGTACTTC,CASKGSGGIETQYF
TRBJ2-3,-,TRBV10-1,TRBD2,TGCGCCAGCAGGCCGGGGGGGCCAAGGGATACGCAGTATTTT,CASRPGGPRDTQYF
TRBJ2-1,-,TRBV7-9,-,TGTGCCAGCAGCTTAGCAGGGGGCAATGAGCAGTTCTTC,CASSLAGGNEQFF
TRBJ2-2,-,TRBV4-2,TRBD2,TGTGCCAGCAGCCAAGATAGCGGGGGGGCCGGGGAGCTGTTTTTT,CASSQDSGGAGELFF
TRBJ2-5,medium-sized,TRBV2,TRBD1,TGTGCCAGCAGCCAAATTGGGACAGCCCAAGAGACCCAGTACTTC,CASSQIGTAQETQYF
TRBJ2-5,-,TRBV20-1,-,TGCAGTGCTAGTCCGGGGCCAGAGACCCAGTACTTC,CSASPGPETQYF
TRBJ2-2,-,TRBV15,TRBD1,TGTGCCACCAGCAGAGCAGGACAGGCAAGGGCCGGGGAGCTGTTTTTT,CATSRAGQARAGELFF
TRBJ2-6,-,TRBV6-4,TRBD1,TGTGCCAGCAGTGACTCAGGGGGCTCTGGGGCCAACGTCCTGACCTTC,CASSDSGGSGANVLTF
TRBJ2-1,-,TRBV6-1,TRBD1,TGTGCCACCCTATCTACGGGACAGGGAGGATACAATGAGCAGTTCTTC,CATLSTGQGGYNEQFF
TRBJ1-1,-,TRBV5-1,-,TGCGCCAGCAGCTCTGCTTTAGGGGGGCCGGGTGAAGCTTTCTTT,CASSSALGGPGEAFF
TRBJ1-1,-,TRBV5-1,-,TGCGCCAGCGGCGACGGAATGAACACTGAAGCTTTCTTT,CASGDGMNTEAFF